This T cell receptor beta chain was recorded in a study of T cell changes during pregnancy in multiple sclerosis. V shed 5 bases and J shed 10 bases, with 18 bases lying between them. The CDR3 covers 15 residues. Germline CDR1 is SEHNR and CDR2 is FQNEAQ (reference sequence). The repertoire was sequenced with immunoSEQ multiplex PCR; TCRdb's copy has only in-frame clones and lacks some. Of roughly 30,000 clones listed, 85% to 90% are singletons. Source: CD8+ T cells from peripheral blood mononuclear cells, taken before pregnancy. The receptor comes from a female donor with multiple sclerosis, enrolled in a pregnancy study. The chain employs TRBV7-9 and TRBJ1-6; D might be TRBD1 (6 bases). CDR3 coding DNA: TGTGCCAGCAGCCCAGAACAGGGCGCTAACTCACCCCTCCACTTT. This encodes CASSPEQGANSPLHF.